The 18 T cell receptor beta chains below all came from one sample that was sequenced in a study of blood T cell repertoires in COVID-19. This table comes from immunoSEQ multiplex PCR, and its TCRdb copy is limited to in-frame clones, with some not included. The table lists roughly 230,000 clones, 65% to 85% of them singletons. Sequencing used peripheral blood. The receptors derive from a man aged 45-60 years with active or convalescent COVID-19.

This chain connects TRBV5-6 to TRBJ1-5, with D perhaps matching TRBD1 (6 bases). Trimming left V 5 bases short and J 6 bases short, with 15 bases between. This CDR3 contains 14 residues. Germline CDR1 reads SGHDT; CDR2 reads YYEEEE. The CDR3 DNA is TGTGCCAGCAGTACTCGGGGGGCAGGTCAGCCCCAGCATTTT. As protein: CASSTRGAGQPQHF. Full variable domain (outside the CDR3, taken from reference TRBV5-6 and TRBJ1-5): DAGVTQSPTHLIKTRGQQVTLRCSPKSGHDTVSWYQQALGQGPQFIFQYYEEEERQRGNFPDRFSGHQFPNYSSELNVNALLLGDSALYLCASSTRGAGQPQHFGDGTRLSIL.

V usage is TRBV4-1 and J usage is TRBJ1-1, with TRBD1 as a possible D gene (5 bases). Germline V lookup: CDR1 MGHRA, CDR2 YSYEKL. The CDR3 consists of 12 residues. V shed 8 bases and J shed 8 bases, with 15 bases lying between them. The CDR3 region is CASQGEAMEAFF. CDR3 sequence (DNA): TGCGCCAGCCAAGGGGAAGCCATGGAAGCTTTCTTT.

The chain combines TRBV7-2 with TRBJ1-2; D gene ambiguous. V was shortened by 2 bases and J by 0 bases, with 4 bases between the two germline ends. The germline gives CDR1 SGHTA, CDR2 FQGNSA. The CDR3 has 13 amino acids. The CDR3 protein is CASSLLANYGYTF. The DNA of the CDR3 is TGTGCCAGCAGCTTATTAGCTAACTATGGCTACACCTTC.

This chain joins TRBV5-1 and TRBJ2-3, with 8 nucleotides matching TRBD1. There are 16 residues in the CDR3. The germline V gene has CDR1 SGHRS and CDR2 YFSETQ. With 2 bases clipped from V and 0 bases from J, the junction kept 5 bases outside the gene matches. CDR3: CASSFVRQGSTDTQYF. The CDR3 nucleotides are TGCGCCAGCAGCTTTGTCCGACAGGGGAGCACAGATACGCAGTATTTT.

CDR3: CASSLTGTGGKKLFF. In nucleotides, the CDR3 is TGTGCCAGCAGTCTCACCGGGACAGGGGGTAAAAAACTGTTTTTT. V usage is TRBV27 and J usage is TRBJ1-4, with 11 positions matching TRBD1. The CDR3 contains 15 residues. Germline CDR1 is MNHEY and CDR2 is SMNVEV (reference sequence). Losses at the gene ends were 5 bases for V and 9 bases for J; bases not matched to a gene: 8.

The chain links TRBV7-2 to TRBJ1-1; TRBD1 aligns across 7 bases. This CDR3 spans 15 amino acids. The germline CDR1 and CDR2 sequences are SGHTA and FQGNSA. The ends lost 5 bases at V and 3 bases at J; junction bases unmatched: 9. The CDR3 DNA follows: TGTGCCAGCAGCGACGACAGGGCCGAATACACTGAAGCTTTCTTT. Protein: CASSDDRAEYTEAFF.

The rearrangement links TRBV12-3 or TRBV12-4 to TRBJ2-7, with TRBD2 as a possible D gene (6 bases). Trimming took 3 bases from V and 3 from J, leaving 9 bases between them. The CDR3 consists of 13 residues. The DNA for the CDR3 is TGTGCCAGCAGTTTCGGGGGAGACTACGAGCAGTACTTC. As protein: CASSFGGDYEQYF.

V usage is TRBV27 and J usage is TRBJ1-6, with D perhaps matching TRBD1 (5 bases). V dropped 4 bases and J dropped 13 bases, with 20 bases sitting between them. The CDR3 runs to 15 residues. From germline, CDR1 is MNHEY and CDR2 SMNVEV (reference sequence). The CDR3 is CASSYTRGGQAPLHF. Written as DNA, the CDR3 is TGTGCCAGCAGTTACACGAGGGGAGGGCAGGCTCCCCTCCACTTT.

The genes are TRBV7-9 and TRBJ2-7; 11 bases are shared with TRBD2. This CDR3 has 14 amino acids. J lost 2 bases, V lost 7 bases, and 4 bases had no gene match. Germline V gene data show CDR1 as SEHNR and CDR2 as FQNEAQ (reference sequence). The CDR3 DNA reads TGTGCCAGCACCCTAGCGGGGGGAGCCTACGAGCAGTACTTC. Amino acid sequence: CASTLAGGAYEQYF.

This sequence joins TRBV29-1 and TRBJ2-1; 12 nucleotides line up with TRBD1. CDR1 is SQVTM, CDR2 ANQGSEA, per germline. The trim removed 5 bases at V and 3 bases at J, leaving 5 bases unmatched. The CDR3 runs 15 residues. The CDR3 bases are TGCAGCGTTCTTGGGACAGGGGGCAACTACAATGAGCAGTTCTTC. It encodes CSVLGTGGNYNEQFF.

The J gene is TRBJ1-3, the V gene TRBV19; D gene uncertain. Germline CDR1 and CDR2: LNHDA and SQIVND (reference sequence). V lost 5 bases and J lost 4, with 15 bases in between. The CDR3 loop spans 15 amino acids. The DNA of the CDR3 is TGTGCCAGTAGTTGGCCCCTCGGGTCCGGAAACACCATATATTTT. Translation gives CASSWPLGSGNTIYF.

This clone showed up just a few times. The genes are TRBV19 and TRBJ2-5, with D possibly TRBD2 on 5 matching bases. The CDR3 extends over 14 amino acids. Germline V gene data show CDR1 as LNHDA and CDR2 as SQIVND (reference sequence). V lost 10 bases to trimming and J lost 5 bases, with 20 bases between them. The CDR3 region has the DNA TGTGCCACCTCAATTACAAAGGGAGCCGAGACCCAGTACTTC. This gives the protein CATSITKGAETQYF.

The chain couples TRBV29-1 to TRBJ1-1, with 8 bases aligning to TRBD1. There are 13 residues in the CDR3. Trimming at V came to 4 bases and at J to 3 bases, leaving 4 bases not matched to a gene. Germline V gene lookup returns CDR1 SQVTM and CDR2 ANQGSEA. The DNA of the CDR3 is TGCAGCGTTGGGACAGGGTTGGACACTGAAGCTTTCTTT. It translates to CSVGTGLDTEAFF. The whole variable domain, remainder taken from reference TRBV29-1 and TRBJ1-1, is SAVISQKPSRDICQRGTSLTIQCQVDSQVTMMFWYRQQPGQSLTLIATANQGSEATYESGFVIDKFPISRPNLTFSTLTVSNMSPEDSSIYLCSVGTGLDTEAFFGQGTRLTVV.

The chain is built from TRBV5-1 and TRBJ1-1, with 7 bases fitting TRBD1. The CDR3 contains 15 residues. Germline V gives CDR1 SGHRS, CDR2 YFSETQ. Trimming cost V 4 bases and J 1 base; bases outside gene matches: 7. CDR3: CASSITGTANTEAFF. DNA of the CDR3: TGCGCCAGCAGCATCACCGGGACAGCGAACACTGAAGCTTTCTTT.

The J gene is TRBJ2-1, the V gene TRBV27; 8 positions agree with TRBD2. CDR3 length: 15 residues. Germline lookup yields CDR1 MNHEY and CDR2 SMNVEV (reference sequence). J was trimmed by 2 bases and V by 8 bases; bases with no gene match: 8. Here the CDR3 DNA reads TGTGCCAGCCTCCCCGGGGGGGCCCCCTACAATGAGCAGTTCTTC. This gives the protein CASLPGGAPYNEQFF.

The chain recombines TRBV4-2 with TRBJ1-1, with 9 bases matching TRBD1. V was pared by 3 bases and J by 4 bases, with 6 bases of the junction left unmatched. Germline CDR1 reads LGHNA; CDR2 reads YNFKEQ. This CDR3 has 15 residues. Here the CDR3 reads CASSQEDRGRTEAFF. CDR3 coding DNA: TGTGCCAGCAGCCAGGAGGACAGGGGACGCACTGAAGCTTTCTTT.

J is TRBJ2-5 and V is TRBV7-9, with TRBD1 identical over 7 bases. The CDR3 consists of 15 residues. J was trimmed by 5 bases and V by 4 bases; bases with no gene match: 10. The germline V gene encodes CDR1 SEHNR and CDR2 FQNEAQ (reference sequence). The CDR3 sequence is CASSSPTGSSETQYF. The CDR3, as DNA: TGTGCCAGCAGCTCCCCGACAGGGAGTTCCGAGACCCAGTACTTC. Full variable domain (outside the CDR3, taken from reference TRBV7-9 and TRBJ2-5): DTGVSQNPRHKITKRGQNVTFRCDPISEHNRLYWYRQTLGQGPEFLTYFQNEAQLEKSRLLSDRFSAERPKGSFSTLEIQRTEQGDSAMYLCASSSPTGSSETQYFGPGTRLLVL.

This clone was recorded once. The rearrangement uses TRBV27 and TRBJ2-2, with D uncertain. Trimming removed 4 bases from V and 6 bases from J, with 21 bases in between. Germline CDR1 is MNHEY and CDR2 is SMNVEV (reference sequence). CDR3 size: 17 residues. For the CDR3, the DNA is TGTGCCAGCAGTTGGAGTATTCCGGGTGGATCTGCCGGGGAGCTGTTTTTT. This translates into CASSWSIPGGSAGELFF.